The clone carrying this T cell receptor beta chain was recorded many times. Its antigen is currently unknown. The data were taken from a study of Graves' ophthalmopathy and Graves' hyperthyroidism. Study-wide results and limits: Blood samples also showed most expanded thyroid clonotypes exceeding 0.001 frequency.

The study amplified TCR beta CDR3 regions using RNA transcripts. The workflow started with a first-round RT-PCR run with HTBI primers and then moved on to a second-round multiplex PCR. Each CDR3 protein is one row after TCRdb ran MiXCR on the multiplex PCR reads. The sample records 620,000 or so distinct CDR3 sequences, 20% to 25% being singletons. The CDR3 covers 16 residues. Germline V gene lookup returns CDR1 DFQATT and CDR2 SNEGSKA (reference sequence). V lost 0 bases to trimming and J lost 4 bases; unmatched junction nucleotides: 12. Ages of hyperthyroidism patients ran from 18 to 65, and their diagnoses were new, under 2 months' duration. Uncontrolled infections, other autoimmune diseases, pregnancy or lactation barred patients from enrollment. The PBMCs had their origin in roughly 9.8 ml of fresh peripheral blood.

The sample was peripheral blood. V is TRBV20-1 and J is TRBJ2-7; TRBD1 agrees at 7 bases. This TCR came from a woman aged 18 to 35 with stable Graves' hyperthyroidism. Some clones in this sample may be carry-over from other donors' samples. The CDR3, as DNA: TGCAGTGCTAGAGATCTAGGGGGACAGAATGTTTACGAGCAGTACTTC. Encoded protein: CSARDLGGQNVYEQYF.